This T cell receptor beta chain was observed in a study of cytomegalovirus exposure and HLA in healthy donors. Primers included in the PCR were 60 Vbeta and 13 Jbeta primers. TCRdb's table, derived via immunoSEQ multiplex PCR, lists solely in-frame clones and lacks some. The sample lists under 200,000 clones, roughly 80% occurring once. The germline V gene encodes CDR1 LGHNA and CDR2 YNFKEQ. Trimming removed 5 bases from V and 3 bases from J, with 16 bases in between. This CDR3 region has 16 residues. Whole-study results and caveats: TCR beta sequences reportedly predicted most subjects' HLA-A and HLA-B alleles accurately. Analyses of presence/absence relied on an assumption of roughly uniform sequencing depth across donors.

About this clone itself: Its antigen remains unidentified.

The TCR was taken from a male donor in good health and CMV-seropositive. V and J are TRBV4-2 and TRBJ2-2; no definite D call. The specimen sequenced was PBMCs. CDR3 sequence reads: CASSSRVTLDTGELFF. The CDR3 nucleotides are TGTGCCAGCAGCAGTCGGGTTACCCTAGACACCGGGGAGCTGTTTTTT.